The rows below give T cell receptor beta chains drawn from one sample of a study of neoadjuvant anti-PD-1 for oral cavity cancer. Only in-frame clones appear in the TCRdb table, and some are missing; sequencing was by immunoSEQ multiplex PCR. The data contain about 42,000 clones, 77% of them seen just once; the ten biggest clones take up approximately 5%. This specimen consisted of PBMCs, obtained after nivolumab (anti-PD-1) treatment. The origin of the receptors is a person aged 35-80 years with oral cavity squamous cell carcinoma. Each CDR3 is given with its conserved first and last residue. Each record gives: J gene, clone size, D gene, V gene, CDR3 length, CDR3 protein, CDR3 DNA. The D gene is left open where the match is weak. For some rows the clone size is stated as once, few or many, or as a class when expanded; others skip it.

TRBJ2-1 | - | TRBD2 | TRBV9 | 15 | CASSGGRGTYNEQFF | TGTGCCAGCAGCGGCGGGCGGGGGACTTACAATGAGCAGTTCTTC
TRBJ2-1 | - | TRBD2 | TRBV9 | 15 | CASSVGGAGEIEQFF | TGTGCCAGCAGCGTAGGGGGAGCGGGAGAGATTGAGCAGTTCTTC
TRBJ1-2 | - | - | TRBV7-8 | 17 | CASSLATVNEVGISYTF | TGTGCCAGCAGCTTAGCGACGGTAAACGAAGTGGGTATTAGCTACACCTTC
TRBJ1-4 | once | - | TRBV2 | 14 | CASKQGLANEKLFF | TGTGCCAGCAAACAGGGTTTGGCTAATGAAAAACTGTTTTTT
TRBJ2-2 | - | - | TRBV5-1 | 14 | CASLGGQGTGELFF | TGCGCCAGTCTTGGAGGGCAGGGCACCGGGGAGCTGTTTTTT
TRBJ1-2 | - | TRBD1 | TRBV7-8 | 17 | CASSLAGTGALNYGYTF | TGTGCCAGCAGCTTAGCCGGGACAGGCGCTCTAAACTATGGCTACACCTTC
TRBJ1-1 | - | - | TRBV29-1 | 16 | CSVEDRKGPGRTEAFF | TGCAGCGTTGAAGATAGAAAGGGACCCGGGAGGACTGAAGCTTTCTTT
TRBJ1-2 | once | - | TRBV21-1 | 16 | CASSKARGIYPYGYTF | TGTGCCAGCAGCAAAGCGCGAGGGATCTACCCCTATGGCTACACCTTC
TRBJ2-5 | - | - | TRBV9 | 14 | CASSSGTRGETQYF | TGTGCCAGCAGCTCCGGGACCCGGGGAGAGACCCAGTACTTC
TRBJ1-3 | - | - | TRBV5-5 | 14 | CASSSDGAGNTIYF | TGTGCCAGCAGCTCGGACGGTGCTGGAAACACCATATATTTT
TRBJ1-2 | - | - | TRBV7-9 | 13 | CASTQQGAGGYTF | TGTGCCAGCACGCAACAGGGAGCTGGCGGCTACACCTTC
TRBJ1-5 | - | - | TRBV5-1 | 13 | CASSQGPNQPQHF | TGCGCCAGCAGCCAAGGGCCCAATCAGCCCCAGCATTTT
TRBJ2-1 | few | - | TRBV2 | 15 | CASSEGGPLYNEQFF | TGTGCCAGCAGTGAAGGGGGACCCCTCTACAATGAGCAGTTCTTC
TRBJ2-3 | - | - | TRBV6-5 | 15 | CASSSTLSSTDTQYF | TGTGCCAGCAGTTCCACCCTTTCTAGCACAGATACGCAGTATTTT
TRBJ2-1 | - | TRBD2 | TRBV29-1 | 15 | CSVIGGISSYNEQFF | TGCAGCGTAATCGGGGGGATAAGCTCCTACAATGAGCAGTTCTTC
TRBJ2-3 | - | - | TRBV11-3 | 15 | CASTAGAGEADTQYF | TGTGCCAGCACCGCGGGGGCGGGAGAAGCAGATACGCAGTATTTT
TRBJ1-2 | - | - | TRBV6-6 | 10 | CASSRDGYTF | TGTGCCAGCAGCCGAGATGGCTACACCTTC
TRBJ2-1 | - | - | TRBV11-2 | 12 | CASSLTRNEQFF | TGTGCCAGCAGCTTGACTAGAAACGAGCAGTTCTTC
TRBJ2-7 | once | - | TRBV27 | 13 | CASSSLDNNEQYF | TGTGCCAGCAGTTCCCTTGACAATAACGAGCAGTACTTC
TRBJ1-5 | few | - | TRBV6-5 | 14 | CASSTGTSNQPQHF | TGTGCCAGCAGTACAGGGACTAGCAATCAGCCCCAGCATTTT
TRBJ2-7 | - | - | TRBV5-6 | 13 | CATSLKGSYEQYF | TGTGCCACCTCACTAAAGGGGTCCTACGAGCAGTACTTC
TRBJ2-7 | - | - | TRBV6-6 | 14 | CASTSTGESYEQYF | TGTGCCAGCACCTCGACAGGAGAATCCTACGAGCAGTACTTC
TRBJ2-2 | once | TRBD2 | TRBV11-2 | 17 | CASSTSVTGGSTGELFF | TGTGCCAGCAGTACTAGCGTTACTGGAGGGAGCACCGGGGAGCTGTTTTTT
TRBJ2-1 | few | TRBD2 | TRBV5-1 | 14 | CASSRLAGVNEQFF | TGCGCCAGCAGCCGACTAGCGGGAGTTAATGAGCAGTTCTTC